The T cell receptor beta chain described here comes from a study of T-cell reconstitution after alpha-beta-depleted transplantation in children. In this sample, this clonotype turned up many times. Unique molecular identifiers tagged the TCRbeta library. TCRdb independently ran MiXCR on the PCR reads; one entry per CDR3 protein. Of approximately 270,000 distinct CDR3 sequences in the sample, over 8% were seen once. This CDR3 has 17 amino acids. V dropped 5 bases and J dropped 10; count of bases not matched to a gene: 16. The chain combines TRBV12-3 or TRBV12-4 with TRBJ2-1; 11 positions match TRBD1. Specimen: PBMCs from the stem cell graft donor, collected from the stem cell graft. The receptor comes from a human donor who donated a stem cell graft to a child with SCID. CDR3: CASSPRTGGPSSVEQFF. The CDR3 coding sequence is TGTGCCAGCAGTCCGCGGACAGGGGGCCCCTCCTCGGTAGAGCAGTTCTTC.